This T cell receptor (beta chain) was captured in a study of T-cell memory formation after mild COVID-19. Study-level findings and limits: CM and EM subsets held most contracting CD4+ clones; EMRA held CD8+ ones.

TCRdb used MiXCR to reprocess the 5' RACE reads, holding one entry per CDR3 protein. Of roughly 130,000 distinct CDR3 sequences listed, 15% to 20% are singletons. In regard to this clonotype: Its antigen is still unknown.

CDR3 length: 14 amino acids. Trimming removed 4 bases from V and 3 bases from J, with 8 bases in between. Germline assignment: CDR1 SGHRS and CDR2 YFSETQ. This clonotype was sampled from an adult woman who had mild COVID-19 (a few samples of this study predate the infection). Cell type and time point are not known. The V call is TRBV5-1, the J call TRBJ1-6; D is undetermined. Sequenced sample: PBMCs or a T cell subset sorted from them (not recorded which). The DNA of the CDR3 is TGCGCCAGCAGCCTACAGATCTATAATTCACCCCTCCACTTT. Its protein product is CASSLQIYNSPLHF.